Sequencing of this T cell receptor beta chain was carried out in a study of T cell responses to AZD1222 COVID-19 vaccine. Study-level results: Donors were largely white British and mainly female; clonal diversity was possibly underestimated.

Note on this clone: Its antigen remains unknown.

Data came from immunoSEQ multiplex PCR; TCRdb stores just in-frame clones and leaves some out. The sample has 150,000 to 200,000 clones; approximately 94% are singletons. Trimming took 4 bases from V and 8 from J; bases not matched to a gene: 9. Germline CDR1 is KGHSH and CDR2 is LQKENI. The CDR3 covers 15 residues. The chain is built from TRBV18 and TRBJ2-1; 9 bases agree with TRBD1. This clonotype was sampled from an adult who received the MenACWY meningococcal vaccine as a control. This specimen was peripheral blood, taken 28 days after the second dose of the MenACWY control vaccine. CDR3 DNA: TGTGCCAGCTCACTTACCGGGACAGGGTTGTATGAGCAGTTCTTC. This encodes CASSLTGTGLYEQFF.